Below are 9 T cell receptor beta chains sequenced from a single sample in a study of blood T cell repertoires in COVID-19 (dated by TCRdb to the early 2020s). Library generation was performed with the immunoSEQ multiplex PCR assay. TCRdb mirrors the immuneACCESS table, restricted to in-frame sequences. Some clones are absent from its copies; in checked studies, under half trace to an unresolved V gene, and the reason for the others is unknown. The sample includes around 280,000 clones, with around nine tenths observed a single time. In total, the top ten clones hold around 11% of the sample. Material: peripheral blood. The receptors originated from a woman aged 25 to 39 with COVID-19, enrolled during active disease.

The sample holds a few counts of this clone. The rearrangement uses TRBV19 and TRBJ1-4; perhaps TRBD1 as D (5 bases). Germline CDR1 LNHDA, CDR2 SQIVND (reference sequence). Trimming took 4 bases from V and 0 from J, leaving 9 bases between them. The CDR3 has 15 amino acids. The CDR3 spells CASSTREATNEKLFF. The CDR3 DNA sequence: TGTGCCAGTAGTACCAGGGAAGCAACTAATGAAAAACTGTTTTTT.

Only one count was recorded for this clone. The chain joins TRBV30 to TRBJ1-2; a weak D match, TRBD1 (5 bases). Trimming cost V 4 bases and J 1 base, with 13 bases left between them. In germline, CDR1 is GTSNPN, CDR2 SVGIG (reference sequence). The CDR3 is 14 amino acids. As DNA, the CDR3 is TGTGCCTGGACCGCCCCGGGGGATAACTATGGCTACACCTTC. Its protein product is CAWTAPGDNYGYTF. The full variable domain, completed using reference TRBV30 and TRBJ1-2, is SQTIHQWPATLVQPVGSPLSLECTVEGTSNPNLYWYRQAAGRGLQLLFYSVGIGQISSEVPQNLSASRPQDRQFILSSKKLLLSDSGFYLCAWTAPGDNYGYTFGSGTRLTVV.

The chain has TRBV28 and TRBJ1-5; 7 nucleotides match TRBD1. V shed 6 bases, J shed 8 bases, and the junction held 13 bases outside the gene matches. The CDR3 consists of 15 residues. Germline assignment: CDR1 MDHEN and CDR2 SYDVKM. Written as DNA, the CDR3 is TGTGCCAGCAGCAATACCGGGACAGCGGATGAGCCCCAGCATTTT. It codes for CASSNTGTADEPQHF.

The J gene is TRBJ2-7, the V gene TRBV9, with 10 bases aligning to TRBD2. The CDR3 is made up of 16 amino acids. CDR1 is SGDLS and CDR2 is YYNGEE in the germline V gene. V dropped 3 bases and J dropped 6; count of bases not matched to a gene: 12. The CDR3 loop is CASSAPEASGRSEQYF. The CDR3 DNA reads TGTGCCAGCAGCGCCCCCGAGGCTAGCGGGAGAAGCGAGCAGTACTTC.

V and J are TRBV6-5 and TRBJ1-2; TRBD1 might be the D (6 bases). The V gene lost 4 bases and the J gene lost 8 bases, with 17 bases spanning the gap. Germline V gene data show CDR1 as MNHEY and CDR2 as SVGAGI. The CDR3 sequence is 14 residues long. The CDR3 loop is CASSFRGGHGGYTF. In DNA, the CDR3 is TGTGCCAGCAGTTTCAGGGGAGGGCATGGGGGCTACACCTTC.

The chain employs TRBV29-1 and TRBJ1-5, with TRBD1 identical over 8 bases. Per the germline V gene, CDR1 is SQVTM and CDR2 is ANQGSEA. Trimming removed 7 bases from V and 8 bases from J; junction bases left unmatched: 10. This CDR3 has 13 amino acids. The CDR3 coding sequence is TGCAGCGCTCGTACAGGGGGAACGGAGCCCCAGCATTTT. This gives the protein CSARTGGTEPQHF.

The rearrangement links TRBV11-2 to TRBJ1-1; D is unclear. Trimming took 3 bases from V and 1 from J, leaving 9 bases between them. The germline gives CDR1 SGHAT, CDR2 FQNNGV. This CDR3 is 14 amino acids long. The CDR3 sequence is CASSFGGWNTEAFF. In nucleotides, the CDR3 is TGTGCCAGCAGCTTCGGCGGTTGGAACACTGAAGCTTTCTTT.

The rearrangement links TRBV5-1 to TRBJ1-1, with D maybe TRBD1 (6 bases). Trimming left V 4 bases short and J 0 bases short, with 13 bases between. CDR3 length equals 15 residues. Germline assignment: CDR1 SGHRS and CDR2 YFSETQ. CDR3 nucleotides: TGCGCCAGCAGCCCGGCGGGGGGCATGAACACTGAAGCTTTCTTT. This encodes CASSPAGGMNTEAFF.

The chain carries TRBV21-1 and TRBJ1-5; TRBD1, the table's D call, lacks a check against the DNA. TRBV21-1 is designated a pseudogene. The CDR3 runs 15 residues. The CDR3 DNA reads TGTGCCAGCAGCATCCGGGACAGGGCCCATCAGCCCCAGCATTTT. Residues: CASSIRDRAHQPQHF.